These T cell receptor beta chains were read from a single sample in a study of molecular identifiers for immune sequencing clone quantification. TCRdb re-called the PCR reads with MiXCR, one entry per CDR3 protein. The sample lists more than 550,000 distinct CDR3 sequences, around 25% seen once, with 0.75% to 0.8% in the top ten. The material sequenced was naive CD8+ T cells from blood, with Jurkat cell RNA spiked in. The receptor set was obtained from a human donor in good health. Some libraries in this study had Jurkat cell RNA spiked in. Both conserved end residues are part of each CDR3. Fields, in order: V gene, clone size, J gene, D gene, CDR3 protein, CDR3 DNA. A D gene is named only where the DNA matches it firmly. A clone size is listed for some rows: how often the clone was seen (once, few, many), or a class if it is expanded.

V gene: TRBV7-6; clone size: many; J gene: TRBJ2-5; D gene: NA; CDR3 protein: CASSLARGTQETQYF; CDR3 DNA: TGTGCCAGCAGCTTAGCTCGTGGCACCCAAGAGACCCAGTACTTC
V gene: TRBV6-5; clone size: many; J gene: TRBJ2-5; D gene: NA; CDR3 protein: CASSPSWGAETQYF; CDR3 DNA: TGTGCCAGCAGTCCCTCGTGGGGAGCGGAGACCCAGTACTTC
V gene: TRBV6-6; clone size: NA; J gene: TRBJ2-1; D gene: NA; CDR3 protein: CASSYSLVEQFF; CDR3 DNA: TGTGCCAGCAGTTACTCTTTGGTTGAGCAGTTCTTC
V gene: TRBV3-1; clone size: NA; J gene: TRBJ2-3; D gene: NA; CDR3 protein: CASSQSVSSNQPQYF; CDR3 DNA: TGTGCCAGCAGCCAATCAGTCAGTAGCAATCAGCCCCAGTATTTT
V gene: TRBV30; clone size: NA; J gene: TRBJ1-3; D gene: TRBD1; CDR3 protein: CAWIDTGGTNTIYF; CDR3 DNA: TGTGCCTGGATTGACACAGGGGGGACAAACACCATATATTTT
V gene: TRBV20-1; clone size: many; J gene: TRBJ2-3; D gene: TRBD2; CDR3 protein: CSARSGAGGPTDTQYF; CDR3 DNA: TGCAGTGCTAGATCAGGGGCGGGGGGCCCCACAGATACGCAGTATTTT
V gene: TRBV6-2/TRBV6-3; clone size: many; J gene: TRBJ1-5; D gene: NA; CDR3 protein: CASSADSNQPQHF; CDR3 DNA: TGTGCCAGCAGCGCGGACAGCAATCAGCCCCAGCATTTT
V gene: TRBV12-3/TRBV12-4; clone size: NA; J gene: TRBJ2-1; D gene: TRBD2; CDR3 protein: CASNRPGTSGTYEQFF; CDR3 DNA: TGTGCCAGCAATCGACCCGGGACTAGCGGGACATATGAGCAGTTCTTC
V gene: TRBV7-8; clone size: many; J gene: TRBJ1-1; D gene: NA; CDR3 protein: CASSSTLGPAFF; CDR3 DNA: TGTGCCAGCAGTTCAACTCTGGGCCCGGCTTTCTTT
V gene: TRBV6-5; clone size: NA; J gene: TRBJ2-7; D gene: NA; CDR3 protein: CASSYGESSYQQYF; CDR3 DNA: TGTGCCAGCAGTTACGGGGAGTCCTCCTACCAGCAGTACTTC
V gene: TRBV4-3; clone size: NA; J gene: TRBJ2-7; D gene: NA; CDR3 protein: CASSQVERPTHEQYF; CDR3 DNA: TGCGCCAGCAGCCAAGTGGAGCGCCCGACCCACGAGCAGTACTTC
V gene: TRBV4-3; clone size: few; J gene: TRBJ1-4; D gene: NA; CDR3 protein: CASSPEAPTNEKLFF; CDR3 DNA: TGCGCCAGCAGCCCAGAGGCACCAACTAATGAAAAACTGTTTTTT
V gene: TRBV20-1; clone size: few; J gene: TRBJ2-7; D gene: NA; CDR3 protein: CSARDPTFTYEQYF; CDR3 DNA: TGCAGTGCTAGAGATCCGACTTTCACCTACGAGCAGTACTTC
V gene: TRBV7-2; clone size: many; J gene: TRBJ1-4; D gene: NA; CDR3 protein: CASSWGWGTIEKLFF; CDR3 DNA: TGTGCCAGCAGCTGGGGCTGGGGGACCATTGAAAAACTGTTTTTT
V gene: TRBV9; clone size: NA; J gene: TRBJ2-5; D gene: TRBD2; CDR3 protein: CASSVVTSGDQETQYF; CDR3 DNA: TGTGCCAGCAGCGTAGTAACTAGCGGGGACCAAGAGACCCAGTACTTC
V gene: TRBV4-2; clone size: NA; J gene: TRBJ1-1; D gene: NA; CDR3 protein: CASSQGQPGGTEAFF; CDR3 DNA: TGTGCCAGCAGCCAGGGACAACCGGGCGGCACTGAAGCTTTCTTT
V gene: TRBV5-6; clone size: few; J gene: TRBJ2-5; D gene: TRBD2; CDR3 protein: CASSFRLAGVETQYF; CDR3 DNA: TGTGCCAGCAGCTTCCGACTAGCGGGGGTAGAGACCCAGTACTTC
V gene: TRBV6-5; clone size: NA; J gene: TRBJ2-7; D gene: TRBD2; CDR3 protein: CASSYSAGGGDEQYF; CDR3 DNA: TGTGCCAGCAGTTACTCAGCGGGGGGGGGCGACGAGCAGTACTTC
V gene: TRBV7-6; clone size: NA; J gene: TRBJ2-3; D gene: TRBD1; CDR3 protein: CASSLDAPLGGQEIKDTQYF; CDR3 DNA: TGTGCCAGCAGCTTAGATGCCCCTCTGGGGGGACAGGAGATAAAAGATACGCAGTATTTT
V gene: TRBV7-7; clone size: few; J gene: TRBJ2-2; D gene: TRBD2; CDR3 protein: CASSSTSGREAGELFF; CDR3 DNA: TGTGCTAGCAGCTCGACTAGCGGGAGGGAAGCCGGGGAGCTGTTTTTT
V gene: TRBV29-1; clone size: many; J gene: TRBJ1-1; D gene: TRBD1; CDR3 protein: CSVVTGETNTEAFF; CDR3 DNA: TGCAGCGTAGTGACAGGGGAAACGAACACTGAAGCTTTCTTT
V gene: TRBV30; clone size: few; J gene: TRBJ2-7; D gene: NA; CDR3 protein: CAWRHLDFHEQYF; CDR3 DNA: TGTGCCTGGAGGCACCTGGACTTCCACGAGCAGTACTTC
V gene: TRBV7-9; clone size: many; J gene: TRBJ2-7; D gene: TRBD2; CDR3 protein: CASSSTSGSHEQYF; CDR3 DNA: TGTGCCAGCAGCTCCACTAGCGGGAGCCACGAGCAGTACTTC
V gene: TRBV29-1; clone size: many; J gene: TRBJ2-3; D gene: TRBD1; CDR3 protein: CSCDRGESSTDTQYF; CDR3 DNA: TGCAGCTGCGACAGGGGCGAATCTAGCACAGATACGCAGTATTTT